Listed below are T cell receptor beta chains from one sample, sequenced in a study of blood T cell repertoires in COVID-19. The table came from immunoSEQ multiplex PCR; TCRdb's copy has only in-frame clones and leaves some out. In the table there are 270,000 or so clones, over 75% of which are singletons. Sequenced input: peripheral blood. The receptors come from a human donor in a cohort sampled during active COVID-19. Both conserved end residues are part of each CDR3. The order of the fields is D gene, J gene, V gene, clone size, CDR3 DNA, CDR3 protein. A D gene is named only where the DNA matches it firmly. Clone sizes are given selectively: once, few, many, or a class where the clone is expanded.

d_gene: NA; j_gene: TRBJ2-7; v_gene: TRBV6-1; abundance: NA; CDR3nt: TGTGCCAGCAGTGAAGTTGACCGCGGTTTGATTAGCTCCTACGAGCAGTACTTC; CDR3aa: CASSEVDRGLISSYEQYF
d_gene: TRBD1; j_gene: TRBJ1-5; v_gene: TRBV7-8; abundance: NA; CDR3nt: TGTGCCAGCAGCTTAGTGGGAGGGACAGGGACAAATCAGCCCCAGCATTTT; CDR3aa: CASSLVGGTGTNQPQHF
d_gene: NA; j_gene: TRBJ1-4; v_gene: TRBV6-5; abundance: NA; CDR3nt: TGTGCCAGCAGTTACTCGGGGCCAGCAACTAATGAAAAACTGTTTTTT; CDR3aa: CASSYSGPATNEKLFF
d_gene: TRBD1; j_gene: TRBJ1-3; v_gene: TRBV14; abundance: NA; CDR3nt: TGTGCCAGCAGCCACCGATTACAGGGGACGTTAACCAGAAACACCATATATTTT; CDR3aa: CASSHRLQGTLTRNTIYF
d_gene: NA; j_gene: TRBJ1-6; v_gene: TRBV6-5; abundance: NA; CDR3nt: TGTGCCAGCAGTAGCGGGGATTCACCCCTCCACTTT; CDR3aa: CASSSGDSPLHF
d_gene: NA; j_gene: TRBJ2-2; v_gene: TRBV15; abundance: NA; CDR3nt: TGTGCCACCAGCAGAGACCCCCTAGCTCAGCAAGCCGGGGAGCTGTTTTTT; CDR3aa: CATSRDPLAQQAGELFF
d_gene: TRBD1; j_gene: TRBJ1-5; v_gene: TRBV7-8; abundance: NA; CDR3nt: TGTGCCAGCAGCTCCGACAGGGCAAGCGGCCAGCCCCAGCATTTT; CDR3aa: CASSSDRASGQPQHF
d_gene: TRBD1; j_gene: TRBJ2-5; v_gene: TRBV5-1; abundance: NA; CDR3nt: TGCGCCAGCAACCCGGGACAGGGGGGTCGGGAGACCCAGTACTTC; CDR3aa: CASNPGQGGRETQYF
d_gene: TRBD2; j_gene: TRBJ2-1; v_gene: TRBV27; abundance: NA; CDR3nt: TGTGCCAGCAGTTTCGACCTGGGGTTAGCGGGATACAATGAGCAGTTCTTC; CDR3aa: CASSFDLGLAGYNEQFF
d_gene: NA; j_gene: TRBJ2-7; v_gene: TRBV5-4; abundance: NA; CDR3nt: TGTGCCAGCAGCGAGGGACAACTTGACTACGAGCAGTACTTC; CDR3aa: CASSEGQLDYEQYF
d_gene: TRBD1; j_gene: TRBJ2-5; v_gene: TRBV7-2; abundance: NA; CDR3nt: TGTGCCAGCAGCTTATTCGGGACAGAAGAGACCCAGTACTTC; CDR3aa: CASSLFGTEETQYF
d_gene: TRBD1; j_gene: TRBJ1-6; v_gene: TRBV5-4; abundance: NA; CDR3nt: TGTGCCAGCAGCTTGGACAGGGGGCCTTCACCCCTCCACTTT; CDR3aa: CASSLDRGPSPLHF
d_gene: TRBD2; j_gene: TRBJ2-3; v_gene: TRBV5-1; abundance: NA; CDR3nt: TGCGCCAGCAGCCGCCGCCGGGGCGGGAGTACAGATACGCAGTATTTT; CDR3aa: CASSRRRGGSTDTQYF
d_gene: NA; j_gene: TRBJ2-7; v_gene: TRBV2; abundance: NA; CDR3nt: TGTGCCAGCAGTGGAGTTCTCGCCTACGAGCAGTACTTC; CDR3aa: CASSGVLAYEQYF
d_gene: NA; j_gene: TRBJ1-1; v_gene: TRBV27; abundance: NA; CDR3nt: TGTGCCAGCAGTCCACTAACGCCCGATGGGAACACTGAAGCTTTCTTT; CDR3aa: CASSPLTPDGNTEAFF
d_gene: TRBD1; j_gene: TRBJ2-1; v_gene: TRBV5-1; abundance: once; CDR3nt: TGCGCCAGCAGCTCGGCGGGACAGGTGTACAATGAGCAGTTCTTC; CDR3aa: CASSSAGQVYNEQFF
d_gene: TRBD1; j_gene: TRBJ2-1; v_gene: TRBV5-4; abundance: NA; CDR3nt: TGTGCCAGCAGCTCGCCGGGACAGGAGAATGAGCAGTTCTTC; CDR3aa: CASSSPGQENEQFF
d_gene: TRBD1; j_gene: TRBJ1-4; v_gene: TRBV23-1; abundance: once; CDR3nt: TGCGCCAGCAGTCAATCGCAAAAGACAGGGGATAATGAAAAACTGTTTTTT; CDR3aa: CASSQSQKTGDNEKLFF
d_gene: TRBD2; j_gene: TRBJ2-2; v_gene: TRBV3-1/TRBV3-2; abundance: NA; CDR3nt: TGTGCCAGCAGCCAATGGGGAGGGGCAGGCGGGGAGCTGTTTTTT; CDR3aa: CASSQWGGAGGELFF
d_gene: NA; j_gene: TRBJ1-1; v_gene: TRBV10-3; abundance: NA; CDR3nt: TGTGCCATCAGGGCCCAGGTTCCGAACACTGAAGCTTTCTTT; CDR3aa: CAIRAQVPNTEAFF
d_gene: TRBD2; j_gene: TRBJ2-3; v_gene: TRBV2; abundance: few; CDR3nt: TGTGCCAGTGGACTAGCGGGCACAGATACGCAGTATTTT; CDR3aa: CASGLAGTDTQYF
d_gene: NA; j_gene: TRBJ1-2; v_gene: TRBV18; abundance: NA; CDR3nt: TGTGCCAGCTCACCAACACAGACAACCCAATCTAACTATGGCTACACCTTC; CDR3aa: CASSPTQTTQSNYGYTF
d_gene: TRBD1; j_gene: TRBJ1-2; v_gene: TRBV2; abundance: NA; CDR3nt: TGTGCCAGCAGTGAAGCCCCGGGACAGGGTGGTGGCTACACCTTC; CDR3aa: CASSEAPGQGGGYTF
d_gene: TRBD2; j_gene: TRBJ2-3; v_gene: TRBV18; abundance: NA; CDR3nt: TGTGCCAGCTCACCTCGACTAGCGGGGGGGCGCACAGATACGCAGTATTTT; CDR3aa: CASSPRLAGGRTDTQYF
d_gene: TRBD1; j_gene: TRBJ1-4; v_gene: TRBV27; abundance: NA; CDR3nt: TGTGCCAGCAGAGGCGGGACAGGGGTCGAAAAACTGTTTTTT; CDR3aa: CASRGGTGVEKLFF
d_gene: TRBD1; j_gene: TRBJ2-7; v_gene: TRBV3-1/TRBV3-2; abundance: few; CDR3nt: TGTGCCAGCAGCCACGATACCGGGACAGGGACCTACGAGCAGTACTTC; CDR3aa: CASSHDTGTGTYEQYF
d_gene: NA; j_gene: TRBJ2-5; v_gene: TRBV6-5; abundance: NA; CDR3nt: TGTGCCAGCACTAGGACGCACATCCAGGGAGAGACCCAGTACTTC; CDR3aa: CASTRTHIQGETQYF
d_gene: TRBD1; j_gene: TRBJ1-1; v_gene: TRBV2; abundance: NA; CDR3nt: TGTGCCAGCAGTGTGTCACAGGGGGCCTTGGGCACTGAAGCTTTCTTT; CDR3aa: CASSVSQGALGTEAFF
d_gene: NA; j_gene: TRBJ2-5; v_gene: TRBV3-1/TRBV3-2; abundance: NA; CDR3nt: TGTGCCAGCAGCCGAAGGGGAGGAGAGACCCAGTACTTC; CDR3aa: CASSRRGGETQYF
d_gene: TRBD2; j_gene: TRBJ2-5; v_gene: TRBV5-1; abundance: NA; CDR3nt: TGCGCCAGCAGCCCATTGGGGGGAGGGCCAGAGACCCAGTACTTC; CDR3aa: CASSPLGGGPETQYF
d_gene: NA; j_gene: TRBJ2-3; v_gene: TRBV11-2; abundance: NA; CDR3nt: TGTGCCAGCAGTCGCCGTCTAGGAGGCCCAGATACGCAGTATTTT; CDR3aa: CASSRRLGGPDTQYF
d_gene: NA; j_gene: TRBJ1-2; v_gene: TRBV27; abundance: few; CDR3nt: TGTGCCAGCAGTTTGGGCAATAACTATGGCTACACCTTC; CDR3aa: CASSLGNNYGYTF
d_gene: NA; j_gene: TRBJ1-5; v_gene: TRBV5-8; abundance: NA; CDR3nt: TGTGCCAGCAGCAGGGAGTACGTCCAGCCCCAGCATTTT; CDR3aa: CASSREYVQPQHF
d_gene: NA; j_gene: TRBJ2-5; v_gene: TRBV7-6; abundance: NA; CDR3nt: TGTGCCAGCAGCTTAGGCCTCATCGGAGAGGAGACCCAGTACTTC; CDR3aa: CASSLGLIGEETQYF
d_gene: NA; j_gene: TRBJ2-2; v_gene: TRBV2; abundance: NA; CDR3nt: TGTGCCAGCAGGGAGGGGCGTAGCACCGGGGAGCTGTTTTTT; CDR3aa: CASREGRSTGELFF
d_gene: TRBD2; j_gene: TRBJ2-3; v_gene: TRBV5-1; abundance: NA; CDR3nt: TGCGCCAGCAGGACTAGCGGGGGCGCTAGCACAGATACGCAGTATTTT; CDR3aa: CASRTSGGASTDTQYF
d_gene: NA; j_gene: TRBJ1-2; v_gene: TRBV19; abundance: NA; CDR3nt: TGTGCCAGTTCGATCCGGGACTTCGGTGGCTACACCTTC; CDR3aa: CASSIRDFGGYTF
d_gene: TRBD2; j_gene: TRBJ2-5; v_gene: TRBV3-1/TRBV3-2; abundance: NA; CDR3nt: TGTGCCAGCAGCCAAGGAGTAGCGGGGGGAGGAGAGACCCAGTACTTC; CDR3aa: CASSQGVAGGGETQYF
d_gene: TRBD2; j_gene: TRBJ2-2; v_gene: TRBV7-9; abundance: once; CDR3nt: TGTGCCAGCAGCAGCTTTGCGGGGGGGATCTCGGGCACCGGGGAGCTGTTTTTT; CDR3aa: CASSSFAGGISGTGELFF
d_gene: NA; j_gene: TRBJ2-2; v_gene: TRBV5-1; abundance: NA; CDR3nt: TGCGCCAGCAGTGTAGACAGGCGGTCAAGACTCGGGGGGTCGAACACCGGGGAGCTGTTTTTT; CDR3aa: CASSVDRRSRLGGSNTGELFF
d_gene: NA; j_gene: TRBJ1-2; v_gene: TRBV10-1; abundance: NA; CDR3nt: TGCGCCAGCAGCGACCGGGGGGCTGGCTACACCTTC; CDR3aa: CASSDRGAGYTF
d_gene: NA; j_gene: TRBJ2-7; v_gene: TRBV7-9; abundance: few; CDR3nt: TGTGCCAGCAGCTCTCGACAGATCTACGAGCAGTACTTC; CDR3aa: CASSSRQIYEQYF
d_gene: NA; j_gene: TRBJ1-6; v_gene: TRBV6-5; abundance: few; CDR3nt: TGTGCCAGCAGTTACAGGGGCCCGGATAATTCACCCCTCCACTTT; CDR3aa: CASSYRGPDNSPLHF
d_gene: NA; j_gene: TRBJ2-1; v_gene: TRBV7-3; abundance: NA; CDR3nt: TGTGCCAGCAGCCATGGAGATCTCTCCTACAATGAGCAGTTCTTC; CDR3aa: CASSHGDLSYNEQFF
d_gene: NA; j_gene: TRBJ1-6; v_gene: TRBV18; abundance: NA; CDR3nt: TGTGCCAGCTCACCACTGGGACTGAATTCACCCCTCCACTTT; CDR3aa: CASSPLGLNSPLHF
d_gene: TRBD2; j_gene: TRBJ2-1; v_gene: TRBV7-3; abundance: once; CDR3nt: TGTGCCAGCAGCAAACTCCCCTCTAGCGGGAGGGGTCGGACCTACAATGAGCAGTTCTTC; CDR3aa: CASSKLPSSGRGRTYNEQFF
d_gene: NA; j_gene: TRBJ2-7; v_gene: TRBV27; abundance: NA; CDR3nt: TGTGCCAGCAGTTTACGCGGGGATGCCTACGAGCAGTACTTC; CDR3aa: CASSLRGDAYEQYF
d_gene: TRBD1; j_gene: TRBJ1-5; v_gene: TRBV6-5; abundance: once; CDR3nt: TGTGCCAGCAGCCGGACAGGGTATCAGCCCCAGCATTTT; CDR3aa: CASSRTGYQPQHF